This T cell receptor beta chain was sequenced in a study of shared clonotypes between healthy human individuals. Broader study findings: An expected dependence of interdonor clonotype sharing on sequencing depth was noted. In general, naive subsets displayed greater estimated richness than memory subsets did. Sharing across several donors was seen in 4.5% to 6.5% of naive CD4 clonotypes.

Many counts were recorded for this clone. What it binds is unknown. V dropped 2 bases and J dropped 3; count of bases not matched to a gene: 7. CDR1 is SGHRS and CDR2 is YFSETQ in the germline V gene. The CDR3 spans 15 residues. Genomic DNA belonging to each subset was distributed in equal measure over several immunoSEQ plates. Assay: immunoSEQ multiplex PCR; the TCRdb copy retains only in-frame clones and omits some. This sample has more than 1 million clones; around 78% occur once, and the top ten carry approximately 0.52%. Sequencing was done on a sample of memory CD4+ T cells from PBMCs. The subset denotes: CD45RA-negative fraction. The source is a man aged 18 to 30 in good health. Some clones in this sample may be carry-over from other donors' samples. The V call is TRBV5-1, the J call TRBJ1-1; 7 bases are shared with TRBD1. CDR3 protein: CASSFGTGEDTEAFF. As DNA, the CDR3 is TGCGCCAGCAGCTTTGGTACAGGGGAGGACACTGAAGCTTTCTTT. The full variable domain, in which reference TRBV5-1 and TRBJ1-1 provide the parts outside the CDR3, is KAGVTQTPRYLIKTRGQQVTLSCSPISGHRSVSWYQQTPGQGLQFLFEYFSETQRNKGNFPGRFSGRQFSNSRSEMNVSTLELGDSALYLCASSFGTGEDTEAFFGQGTRLTVV.